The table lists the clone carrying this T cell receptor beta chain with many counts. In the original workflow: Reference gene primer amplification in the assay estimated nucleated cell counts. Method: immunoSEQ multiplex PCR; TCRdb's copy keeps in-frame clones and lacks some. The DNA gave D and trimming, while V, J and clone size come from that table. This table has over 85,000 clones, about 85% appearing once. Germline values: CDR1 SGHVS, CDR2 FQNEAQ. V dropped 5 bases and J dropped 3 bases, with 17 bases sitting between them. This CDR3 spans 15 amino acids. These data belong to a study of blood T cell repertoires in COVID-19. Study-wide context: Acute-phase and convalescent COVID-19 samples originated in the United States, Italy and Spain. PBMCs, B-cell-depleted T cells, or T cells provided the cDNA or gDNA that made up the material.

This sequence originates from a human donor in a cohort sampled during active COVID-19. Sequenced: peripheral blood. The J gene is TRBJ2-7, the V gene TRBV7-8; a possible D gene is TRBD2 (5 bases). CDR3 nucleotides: TGTGCCAGCAGCGTGGACTCAGGTCCATACTACGAGCAGTACTTC. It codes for CASSVDSGPYYEQYF.